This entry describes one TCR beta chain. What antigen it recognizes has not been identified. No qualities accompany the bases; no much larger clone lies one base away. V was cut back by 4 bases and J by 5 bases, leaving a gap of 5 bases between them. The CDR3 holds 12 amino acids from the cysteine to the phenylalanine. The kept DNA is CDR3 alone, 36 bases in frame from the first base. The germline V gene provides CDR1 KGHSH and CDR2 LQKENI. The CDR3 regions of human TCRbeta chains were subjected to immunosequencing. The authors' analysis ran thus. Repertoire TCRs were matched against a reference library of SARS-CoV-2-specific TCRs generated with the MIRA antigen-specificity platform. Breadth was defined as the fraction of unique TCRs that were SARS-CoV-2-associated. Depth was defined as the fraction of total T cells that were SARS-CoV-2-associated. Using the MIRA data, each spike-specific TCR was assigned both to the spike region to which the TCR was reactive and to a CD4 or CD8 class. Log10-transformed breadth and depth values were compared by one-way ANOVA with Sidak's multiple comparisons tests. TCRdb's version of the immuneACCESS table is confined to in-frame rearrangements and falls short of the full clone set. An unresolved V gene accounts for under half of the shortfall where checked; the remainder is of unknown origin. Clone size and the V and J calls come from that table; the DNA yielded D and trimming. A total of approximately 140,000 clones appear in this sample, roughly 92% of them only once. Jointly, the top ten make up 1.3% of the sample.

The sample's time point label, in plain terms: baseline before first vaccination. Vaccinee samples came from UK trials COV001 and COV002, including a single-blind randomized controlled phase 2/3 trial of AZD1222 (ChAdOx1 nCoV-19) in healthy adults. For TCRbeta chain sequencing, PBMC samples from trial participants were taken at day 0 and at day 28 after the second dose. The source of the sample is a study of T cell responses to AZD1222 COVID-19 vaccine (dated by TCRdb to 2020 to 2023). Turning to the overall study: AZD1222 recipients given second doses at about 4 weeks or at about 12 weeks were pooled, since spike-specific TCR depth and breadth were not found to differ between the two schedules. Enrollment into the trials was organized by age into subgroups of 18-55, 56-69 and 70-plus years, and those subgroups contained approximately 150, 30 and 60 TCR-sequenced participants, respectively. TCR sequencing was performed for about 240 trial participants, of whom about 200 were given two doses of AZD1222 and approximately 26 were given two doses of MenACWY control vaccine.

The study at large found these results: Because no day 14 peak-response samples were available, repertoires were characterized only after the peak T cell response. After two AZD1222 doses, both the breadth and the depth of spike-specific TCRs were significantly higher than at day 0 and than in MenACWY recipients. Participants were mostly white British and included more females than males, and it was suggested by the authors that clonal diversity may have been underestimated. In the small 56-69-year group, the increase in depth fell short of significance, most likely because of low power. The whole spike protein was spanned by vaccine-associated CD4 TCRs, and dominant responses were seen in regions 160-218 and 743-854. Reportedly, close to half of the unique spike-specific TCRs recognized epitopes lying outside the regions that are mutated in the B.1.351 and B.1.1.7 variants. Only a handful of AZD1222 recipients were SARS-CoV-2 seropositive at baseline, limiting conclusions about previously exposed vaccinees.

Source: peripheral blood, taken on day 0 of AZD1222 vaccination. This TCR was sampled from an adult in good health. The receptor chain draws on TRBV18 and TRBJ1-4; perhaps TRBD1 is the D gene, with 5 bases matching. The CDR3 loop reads CASSRGNEKLFF. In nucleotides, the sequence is TGTGCCAGCTCACGGGGGAATGAAAAACTGTTTTTT.